This T cell receptor (beta chain) was identified in a study of prognosis after radiotherapy for stage I lung cancer. Two-round multiplex PCR amplified TCR beta CDR3 from genomic DNA. The first round of PCR was done with primers that matched each TRBV and TRBJ gene. TCRdb re-called the multiplex PCR reads with MiXCR, one entry per CDR3 protein. The repertoire includes nearly 25,000 distinct CDR3 sequences, roughly 40% of them detected once, and 60% to 80% sits in the top ten. The CDR3 extends over 15 amino acids. The ends lost 7 bases at V and 1 base at J; junction bases unmatched: 9. Details on this clonotype: The likely explanation is a read error, given a far larger clone one base away.

This specimen consisted of PBMCs, obtained before or after stereotactic body radiation therapy (not recorded which). The receptor comes from a donor older than 45 with non-small cell lung cancer. The chain is built from TRBV12-3 or TRBV12-4 and TRBJ1-2; TRBD1 agrees at 7 bases. CDR3 loop: CASILGQDFNYGYTF. The CDR3 DNA sequence: TGTGCCAGCATCCTCGGACAGGACTTTAACTATGGCTACACCTTC.